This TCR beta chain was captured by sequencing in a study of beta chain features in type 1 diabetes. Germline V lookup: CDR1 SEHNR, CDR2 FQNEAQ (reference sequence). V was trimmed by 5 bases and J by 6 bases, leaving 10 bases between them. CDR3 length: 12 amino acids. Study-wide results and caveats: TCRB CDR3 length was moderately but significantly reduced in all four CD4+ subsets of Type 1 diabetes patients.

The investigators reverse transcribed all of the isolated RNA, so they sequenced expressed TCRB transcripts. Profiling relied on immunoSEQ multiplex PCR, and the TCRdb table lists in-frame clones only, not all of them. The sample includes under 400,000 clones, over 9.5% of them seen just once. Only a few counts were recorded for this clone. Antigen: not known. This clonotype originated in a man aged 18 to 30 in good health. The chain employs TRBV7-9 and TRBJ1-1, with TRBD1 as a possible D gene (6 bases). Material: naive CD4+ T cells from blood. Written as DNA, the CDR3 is TGTGCCAGCAGCCGGCAGGGGCCTGAAGCTTTCTTT. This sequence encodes CASSRQGPEAFF.